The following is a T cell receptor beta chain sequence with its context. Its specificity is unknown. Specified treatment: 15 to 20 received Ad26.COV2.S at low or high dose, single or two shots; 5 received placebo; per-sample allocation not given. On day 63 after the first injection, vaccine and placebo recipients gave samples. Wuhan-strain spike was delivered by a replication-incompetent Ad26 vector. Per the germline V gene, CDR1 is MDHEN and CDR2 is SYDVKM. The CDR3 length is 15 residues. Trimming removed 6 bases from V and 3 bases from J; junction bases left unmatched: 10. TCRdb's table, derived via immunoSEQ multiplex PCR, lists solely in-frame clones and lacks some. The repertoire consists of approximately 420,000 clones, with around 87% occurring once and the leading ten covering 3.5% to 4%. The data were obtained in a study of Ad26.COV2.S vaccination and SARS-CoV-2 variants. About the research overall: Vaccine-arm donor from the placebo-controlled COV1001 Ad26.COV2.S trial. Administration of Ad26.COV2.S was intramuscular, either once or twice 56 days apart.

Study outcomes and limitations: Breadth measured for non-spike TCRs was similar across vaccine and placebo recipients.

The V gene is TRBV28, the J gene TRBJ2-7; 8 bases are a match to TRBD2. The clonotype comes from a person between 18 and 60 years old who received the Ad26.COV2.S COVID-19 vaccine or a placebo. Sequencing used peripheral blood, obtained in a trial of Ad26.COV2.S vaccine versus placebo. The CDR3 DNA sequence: TGTGCCAGCAGCCTACGGGGGGGGGCTTTCTACGAGCAGTACTTC. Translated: CASSLRGGAFYEQYF.